This T cell receptor beta chain emerged from a study of cytomegalovirus exposure and HLA in healthy donors. The CDR3 has 16 amino acids. With 5 bases clipped from V and 5 bases from J, the junction kept 9 bases outside the gene matches. Germline CDR1 SGHAT, CDR2 FQNNGV. The PCR ran on 60 Vbeta and 13 Jbeta primers. Repertoires were generated with immunoSEQ multiplex PCR, while TCRdb's copy carries only in-frame clones and drops some. The repertoire holds about 170,000 clones, around 80% seen once, with 4.5% to 5.5% in the top ten. V usage is TRBV11-2 and J usage is TRBJ2-1; 10 positions agree with TRBD2. Input material: PBMCs. This sequence was found in a woman between 50 and 59 years old in good health and CMV-seropositive. Written as DNA, the CDR3 is TGTGCCAGCAGCCATAGAGCGGGGGGGCCGAACAATGAGCAGTTCTTC. As protein: CASSHRAGGPNNEQFF.